The text below deals with one T cell receptor (beta chain). This entry belongs to a study of control samples from healthy donors and cancer patients. TCRdb keeps only in-frame clones here, not all; method: immunoSEQ multiplex PCR. The sample has about 180,000 clones; more than 90% are singletons. The CDR3 consists of 12 residues. Germline V gene lookup returns CDR1 SGHTA and CDR2 FQGNSA. V was clipped by 5 bases and J by 3 bases, with 8 bases between them. This receptor was obtained from a woman in her thirties or forties in good health. The sequenced material came from blood. V and J are TRBV7-2 and TRBJ2-7; D is unresolved. The CDR3 is CASSPQSYEQYF. CDR3 bases: TGTGCCAGCAGCCCGCAAAGCTACGAGCAGTACTTC.